This passage covers 5 T cell receptor beta chains from one sample sequenced in a study of blood T cell repertoires in COVID-19. Assay used: immunoSEQ multiplex PCR; TCRdb lists only in-frame clones, some missing. This table has around 700,000 clones, 70% to 90% appearing once. The sequenced sample was peripheral blood. The receptors stem from a young woman with acute or convalescent COVID-19.

The V and J genes are TRBV14 and TRBJ1-2, with TRBD1 matching 10 bases. This CDR3 has 13 amino acids. Trimming at V came to 4 bases and at J to 7 bases, leaving 3 bases not matched to a gene. Germline assignment: CDR1 SGHDN and CDR2 FVKESK. The CDR3 sequence: CASSPRDRGGYTF. CDR3 in DNA: TGTGCCAGCAGCCCCAGGGACAGGGGTGGCTACACCTTC.

The rearrangement uses TRBV4-1 and TRBJ2-3; tentatively, D is TRBD1 (6 bases). Germline V gene sequence: CDR1 MGHRA, CDR2 YSYEKL. The ends were cut back, 7 bases at V and 0 bases at J, with 14 bases in the middle. This CDR3 contains 15 residues. The CDR3 bases are TGCGCCAGCAACAGTCCGGGACAAAGCACAGATACGCAGTATTTT. This sequence encodes CASNSPGQSTDTQYF.

This chain links TRBV24-1 with TRBJ2-1; tentatively, D is TRBD1 (5 bases). Germline-derived CDR1 and CDR2 are KGHDR and SFDVKD. V gave up 0 bases and J gave up 7 bases, with 9 bases separating them. The CDR3 is 14 amino acids. The CDR3 protein is CATSDLETVNEQFF. CDR3 DNA sequence: TGTGCCACCAGTGATTTGGAGACAGTGAATGAGCAGTTCTTC.

The CDR3 DNA sequence: TGCGCCAGCAGCTTGTACGGGACAGATGAAGCTTTCTTT. It specifies CASSLYGTDEAFF. The chain uses TRBV5-1 and TRBJ1-1, with TRBD1 matching 7 bases. CDR1 and CDR2 from the germline V gene are SGHRS and YFSETQ. V gave up 1 base and J gave up 7 bases; unmatched junction bases: 4. CDR3 length equals 13 residues.

The chain has TRBV5-6 and TRBJ2-3, with TRBD1 matching 11 bases. The CDR3 spans 19 residues. CDR1 is SGHDT, CDR2 YYEEEE, per germline. V was clipped by 3 bases and J by 0 bases; unmatched bases: 12. The CDR3 loop is CASSWGTGGRISSTDTQYF. The CDR3 nucleotides read TGTGCCAGCAGCTGGGGGACAGGGGGTAGAATCTCTAGCACAGATACGCAGTATTTT.